The TCR beta chain described here comes from a study of T cell responses to AZD1222 COVID-19 vaccine. Overall study context: Recipients boosted at about 4 weeks or about 12 weeks are pooled. Whole-study results and caveats: Repertoires in all cases were sampled only once the peak T cell response had passed. After two AZD1222 doses, spike-specific TCR breadth and depth rose versus day 0. Mostly white British, mostly female donors; authors suggested clonal diversity may be underestimated.

Trimming shortened V by 0 bases and J by 10 bases, and 7 bases separated the two germline ends. CDR1 is KGHSH, CDR2 LQKENI, per germline. This CDR3 is 13 amino acids long. Comments on this clone: As yet, its antigen is unknown.

Sequencing was performed with immunoSEQ multiplex PCR; in TCRdb, only in-frame clones are kept and a portion is missing. Of roughly 140,000 clones listed, approximately 88% are singletons. The clonotype originates from an adult in good health. The sequences come from peripheral blood, collected on day 0 of AZD1222 vaccination. J is TRBJ1-6 and V is TRBV18, with unresolved D. This chain's CDR3 is CASSPPEGSPLHF. In DNA form, the CDR3 reads TGTGCCAGCTCACCACCGGAGGGCTCACCCCTCCACTTT.